Sequencing of this TCR beta chain was carried out in a study of T cell responses to AZD1222 COVID-19 vaccine. Study findings and constraints: The peak T cell response came first, and repertoires were sampled only after it.

Using immunoSEQ multiplex PCR, the repertoire was profiled, and TCRdb retains in-frame clones only, with some absent. The table shows roughly 49,000 clones, with more than 60% occurring only once. About this clone: The target antigen is unknown.

Germline assignment: CDR1 SGHRS and CDR2 YFSETQ. The ends were cut back, 6 bases at V and 2 bases at J, with 12 bases in the middle. CDR3 size: 13 residues. V and J are TRBV5-1 and TRBJ2-7; tentatively, D is TRBD1 or TRBD2 (5 bases each). The receptor was derived from an adult in good health. The sequences come from peripheral blood, collected on day 0 of AZD1222 vaccination. CDR3 in amino acids: CASNGTAPYEQYV. The CDR3 DNA reads as TGCGCCAGCAACGGGACGGCCCCCTACGAGCAGTACGTC.